This T cell receptor (beta chain) was obtained from a study of control samples from healthy donors and cancer patients. The germline V gene has CDR1 MNHEY and CDR2 SVGAGI. The CDR3 totals 15 residues. Trimming took off 5 bases at V and 4 bases at J, with 14 bases between the two ends. Data came from immunoSEQ multiplex PCR; TCRdb stores just in-frame clones and leaves some out. The sample records 35,000 to 50,000 clones, less than 90% being singletons. Sequencing input: blood. The V and J genes are TRBV6-5 and TRBJ1-4, with D unresolved. The source of this sequence is a man aged 55-75 years in good health. CDR3 nucleotide sequence: TGTGCCAGCAGTCCTATCAAAGGGAGTAATGAAAAACTGTTTTTT. Its protein product is CASSPIKGSNEKLFF.